This T cell receptor beta chain was obtained from a study of CD8 T cells in Susac syndrome. Random hexamers primed reverse transcription of about 0.45 to 1 ug RNA. TCRdb re-called the immunoSEQ multiplex PCR reads through MiXCR, storing one row per CDR3 protein. The sample shows around 270,000 distinct CDR3 sequences, over 75% of them seen only once. This CDR3 has 12 residues. Looked up from germline, CDR1 is SGHNT and CDR2 is YENEEA. Trimming removed 3 bases from V and 4 bases from J, with 5 bases in between. The sequenced material came from CD8+ T cells from PBMCs. The TCR originated in a human donor with multiple sclerosis. The chain is built from TRBV11-3 and TRBJ2-3; D ambiguous. The CDR3 DNA is TGTGCCAGCAGCTTCGGTGCAGATACGCAGTATTTT. Protein product: CASSFGADTQYF.